These 17 T cell receptor beta chains originate from one sample sequenced in a study of blood T cell repertoires in COVID-19. Sequenced by immunoSEQ multiplex PCR; TCRdb stores in-frame clones only, minus some. This repertoire shows tens of thousands of clones, roughly 87% found once; its top ten account for 7% to 8.5%. The sequenced material came from peripheral blood. The receptors shown here come from a human donor in a cohort sampled during active COVID-19.

The chain recombines TRBV6-2 or TRBV6-3 with TRBJ2-2, with TRBD2 matching 10 bases. Unmatched junction bases numbered 6, after V lost 5 bases and J lost 6 bases. The CDR3 length is 15 residues. Germline CDR1 reads MNHEY; CDR2 reads SVGEGT. Here the CDR3 DNA reads TGTGCCAGCAGTATCCTAGCGGGGGCAGCCGGGGAGCTGTTTTTT. Encoded protein: CASSILAGAAGELFF.

This chain uses TRBV7-9 with TRBJ2-3; TRBD2 matches at 11 bases. The CDR3 spans 14 residues. CDR1 SEHNR and CDR2 FQNEAQ come from the germline V gene (reference sequence). J was trimmed by 7 bases and V by 8 bases; bases with no gene match: 8. CDR3 sequence (DNA): TGTGCCAGCGGCGGGACTAGCGGTGTAAATACGCAGTATTTT. It translates to CASGGTSGVNTQYF. Full variable domain (outside the CDR3, taken from reference TRBV7-9 and TRBJ2-3): DTGVSQNPRHKITKRGQNVTFRCDPISEHNRLYWYRQTLGQGPEFLTYFQNEAQLEKSRLLSDRFSAERPKGSFSTLEIQRTEQGDSAMYLCASGGTSGVNTQYFGPGTRLTVL.

The genes are TRBV3-1 (or the pseudogene TRBV3-2) and TRBJ1-6; D is undetermined. This CDR3 comprises 16 residues. The germline gives CDR1 LGHDT, CDR2 YNNKEL (reference sequence). The germline V and J ends were trimmed by 2 bases and 8 bases, with 16 bases remaining between them. This CDR3 is CASSQSPGGSHSPLHF. The CDR3 DNA sequence: TGTGCCAGCAGCCAATCTCCGGGAGGTTCACATTCACCCCTCCACTTT.

DNA for the CDR3: TGTGCCAGTAGGACCACAGTCGGGAATGCTCGTAGTGAGCAGTTCTTC. Translated, it gives CASRTTVGNARSEQFF. V gene TRBV19 combines with J gene TRBJ2-1; D possibly corresponds to TRBD2 (5 bases). CDR3 length: 16 amino acids. Per germline, CDR1 LNHDA and CDR2 SQIVND (reference sequence). Trimming cost V 6 bases and J 9 bases, with 24 bases left between them.

This rearrangement joins TRBV6-5 to TRBJ1-4; D ambiguous. The CDR3 covers 15 residues. Trimming shortened V by 5 bases and J by 3 bases, and 13 bases separated the two germline ends. Germline V CDR1 and CDR2: MNHEY, SVGAGI. Here the CDR3 DNA reads TGTGCCAGCAGTCGTCAGGCAGGTGCTAATGAAAAACTGTTTTTT. As protein: CASSRQAGANEKLFF.

The V call is TRBV5-1, the J call TRBJ2-1; TRBD2 might be the D (6 bases). The germline gives CDR1 SGHRS, CDR2 YFSETQ. With 3 bases removed from V and 5 bases from J, the gap between germline ends came to 12 bases. CDR3 length equals 14 residues. In nucleotides, the CDR3 is TGCGCCAGCAGCTCCGCCGGGACTCACAATGAGCAGTTCTTC. It translates to CASSSAGTHNEQFF.

V gene TRBV4-1 combines with J gene TRBJ1-2; a weak D match, TRBD1 (5 bases). The CDR3 consists of 17 residues. V dropped 2 bases and J dropped 2 bases, with 18 bases sitting between them. The germline CDR1 and CDR2 sequences are MGHRA and YSYEKL. The CDR3 loop is CASSQSTPGGINYGYTF. DNA for the CDR3: TGCGCCAGCAGCCAATCCACACCGGGGGGTATCAACTATGGCTACACCTTC.

This clone was counted a single time. V is TRBV11-2 and J is TRBJ1-2, with D maybe TRBD1 (6 bases). The CDR3 covers 13 residues. Germline CDR1 and CDR2: SGHAT and FQNNGV. The germline V and J ends were trimmed by 4 bases and 5 bases, with 11 bases remaining between them. CDR3: CASSSSGQYGYTF. CDR3 DNA: TGTGCCAGCAGCTCCTCCGGACAGTATGGCTACACCTTC.

This rearrangement joins TRBV11-3 to TRBJ2-7, with 13 bases that match TRBD2. The CDR3 is 20 residues long. Per germline, CDR1 SGHNT and CDR2 YENEEA. V shed 10 bases and J 2 bases; nucleotides not matched to a gene: 23. Written as DNA, the CDR3 is TGTGCCATACAGGGACAGGCGGGACTAGCGGGACCAATGCCCCCCTACGAGCAGTACTTC. As protein: CAIQGQAGLAGPMPPYEQYF.

The chain recombines TRBV2 with TRBJ2-7; D not certain. V was clipped by 6 bases and J by 4 bases, with 7 bases between them. Per the germline V gene, CDR1 is SNHLY and CDR2 is FYNNEI. This CDR3 has 11 residues. The CDR3 protein is CASSYQYEQYF. In DNA form, the CDR3 reads TGTGCCAGCAGCTACCAATACGAGCAGTACTTC.

CDR3: CATGQSYNEQFF. As DNA, the CDR3 is TGTGCCACCGGACAGTCGTACAATGAGCAGTTCTTC. J is TRBJ2-1 and V is TRBV7-9; D might be TRBD1 (6 bases). The germline V and J ends were trimmed by 10 bases and 4 bases, with 11 bases remaining between them. This CDR3 region has 12 residues. Germline V gene lookup returns CDR1 SEHNR and CDR2 FQNEAQ (reference sequence).

The V and J genes are TRBV9 and TRBJ1-2; TRBD1 matches at 11 bases. The CDR3 contains 16 residues. The V segment lost 5 bases and the J segment 6 bases; nucleotides outside the gene matches: 12. Looked up from germline, CDR1 is SGDLS and CDR2 is YYNGEE. CDR3 amino acids: CASRGQGVLNRDGYTF. CDR3 in DNA: TGTGCCAGCAGGGGACAGGGGGTCCTTAATAGGGATGGCTACACCTTC.

The CDR3 loop reads CASSYGAGGPDEQFF. CDR3 nucleotides: TGTGCCAGCAGTTACGGTGCGGGGGGGCCCGATGAGCAGTTCTTC. This chain links TRBV6-5 with TRBJ2-1; 9 bases fit TRBD2. Per germline, CDR1 MNHEY and CDR2 SVGAGI. V trimming: 2 bases; J trimming: 8 bases; junction bases outside the gene matches: 7. CDR3 length equals 15 residues.

This clone was seen a single time. This chain uses TRBV6-5 with TRBJ2-7, with 8 bases fitting TRBD1. J was trimmed by 6 bases and V by 0 bases; bases with no gene match: 7. Per the germline V gene, CDR1 is MNHEY and CDR2 is SVGAGI. CDR3 length: 15 residues. For the CDR3, the DNA is TGTGCCAGCAGTTACTCGTGGCAGGGGGCCGGCGAGCAGTACTTC. Amino acids: CASSYSWQGAGEQYF.

The CDR3 region has the DNA TGTGCCAGCAGTTTATGGGAGGGGGGCACAGATACGCAGTATTTT. Translation gives CASSLWEGGTDTQYF. The chain links TRBV27 to TRBJ2-3, with D perhaps TRBD2 (7 bases). This CDR3 is built from 15 residues. The germline gives CDR1 MNHEY, CDR2 SMNVEV (reference sequence). The ends were cut back, 1 base at V and 1 base at J, with 9 bases in the middle.

This clone was observed a few times. The chain carries TRBV27 and TRBJ1-5, with D unresolved. Germline-derived CDR1 and CDR2 are MNHEY and SMNVEV (reference sequence). V was cut by 5 bases and J by 14 bases, with 19 bases left in between. The CDR3 contains 13 residues. The CDR3 loop reads CASSPFLDGSKHF. DNA for the CDR3: TGTGCCAGCAGTCCTTTCCTCGACGGGTCCAAGCATTTT.

This clone was detected once. J is TRBJ1-1 and V is TRBV7-6; the match to TRBD1 covers 8 bases. V dropped 3 bases and J dropped 0; count of bases not matched to a gene: 12. This CDR3 is built from 18 residues. CDR1 SGHVS and CDR2 FNYEAQ come from the germline V gene. The CDR3 region is CASSFSPTGGLMNTEAFF. CDR3 DNA sequence: TGTGCCAGCAGCTTTAGCCCTACAGGGGGATTGATGAACACTGAAGCTTTCTTT. The complete variable domain, with remaining parts taken from reference TRBV7-6 and TRBJ1-1, reads GAGVSQSPRYKVTKRGQDVALRCDPISGHVSLYWYRQALGQGPEFLTYFNYEAQQDKSGLPNDRFSAERPEGSISTLTIQRTEQRDSAMYRCASSFSPTGGLMNTEAFFGQGTRLTVV.